Detailed here is one TCR beta chain. Its target is not known. The repertoire was sequenced with immunoSEQ multiplex PCR; TCRdb's copy has only in-frame clones and lacks some. The table lists about 2 million clones, about 95% of them singletons. This specimen comes from a study of shared clonotypes between healthy human individuals. Across the study: CD8 memory received one plate per donor, CD8 naive two, CD4 memory three and CD4 naive three.

Study observations and caveats: Memory subsets generally showed lower estimated richness than naive subsets. Shared clonotypes: roughly 4.5% naive CD4, around 3.4% naive CD8, less than 2.5% memory CD4, roughly 0.4% memory CD8.

The source material was naive CD4+ T cells sorted from blood. This sample's subset: CD45RA+ positively selected. The receptor was derived from a man between 18 and 35 years old in good health.

In DNA, the CDR3 is TGTGCCAGCAGTTACGCCCCCCAGGGGGCTGGAAACACCATATATTTT. It codes for CASSYAPQGAGNTIYF. The rearrangement links TRBV6-6 to TRBJ1-3; 7 bases map to TRBD1. The junction had 6 bases not matched to a gene; V was cut back by 2 bases and J by 2 bases. Looked up from germline, CDR1 is MNHNY and CDR2 is SVGAGI (reference sequence). This CDR3 region has 16 residues.